This entry describes one TCR beta chain. Other DNA sequences in the sample encode the same CDR3. This sample was included in a study of T cell changes during pregnancy in multiple sclerosis. TCRdb keeps only in-frame clones here, not all; method: immunoSEQ multiplex PCR. The table has roughly 15,000 clones, roughly 80% seen once. The sequenced sample was CD8+ T cells from peripheral blood mononuclear cells, obtained in the third trimester of pregnancy. The sequence came from a female donor in good health, enrolled as a control in a pregnancy study.

The DNA for the CDR3 is TGTGCCAGCAGCCACAGGGGGCCGACTGAAGCTTTCTTT. It is translated as CASSHRGPTEAFF. This chain uses TRBV27 with TRBJ1-1; 9 positions agree with TRBD1. The CDR3 sequence is 13 residues long. J gave up 5 bases and V 6 bases, and 4 bases lay outside the gene matches. Germline CDR1 reads MNHEY; CDR2 reads SMNVEV (reference sequence).